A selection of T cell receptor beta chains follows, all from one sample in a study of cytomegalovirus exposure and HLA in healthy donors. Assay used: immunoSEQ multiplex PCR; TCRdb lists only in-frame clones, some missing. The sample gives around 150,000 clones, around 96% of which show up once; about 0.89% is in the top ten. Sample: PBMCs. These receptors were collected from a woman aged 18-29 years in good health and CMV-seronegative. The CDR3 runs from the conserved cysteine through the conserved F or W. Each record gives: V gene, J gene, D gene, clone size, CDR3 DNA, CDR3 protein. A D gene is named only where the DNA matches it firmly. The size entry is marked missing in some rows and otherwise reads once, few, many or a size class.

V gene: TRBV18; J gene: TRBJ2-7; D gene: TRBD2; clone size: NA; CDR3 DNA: TGTGCCAGCTCACCAGCGGGGGGGTCCTACGAGCAGTACTTC; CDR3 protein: CASSPAGGSYEQYF
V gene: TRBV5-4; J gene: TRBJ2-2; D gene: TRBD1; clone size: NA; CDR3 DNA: TGTGCCAGCAGCGATGTGGGACAGGGGGTCGACGGGGAGCTGTTTTTT; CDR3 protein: CASSDVGQGVDGELFF
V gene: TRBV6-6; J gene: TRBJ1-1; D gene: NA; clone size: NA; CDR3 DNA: TGTGCCAGCAGTTTAGCAATGGGTAACACTGAAGCTTTCTTT; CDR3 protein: CASSLAMGNTEAFF
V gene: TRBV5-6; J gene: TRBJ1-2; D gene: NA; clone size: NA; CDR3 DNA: TGTGCCAGCAGCTTGGGGACAGACTATGGCTACACCTTC; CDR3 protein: CASSLGTDYGYTF
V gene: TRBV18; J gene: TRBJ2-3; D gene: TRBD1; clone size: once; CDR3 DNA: TGTGCCAGCTCACCCGGGACAGGGGGGGATACGCAGTATTTT; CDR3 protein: CASSPGTGGDTQYF
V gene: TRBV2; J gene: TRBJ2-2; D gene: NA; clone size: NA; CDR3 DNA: TGTGCAACCAATACAAACACCGGGGAGCTGTTTTTT; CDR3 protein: CATNTNTGELFF
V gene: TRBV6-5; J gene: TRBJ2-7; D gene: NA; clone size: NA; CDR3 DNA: TGTGCCAGCTCCTTACTCCGGGGAAGCGAGCAGTACTTC; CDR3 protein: CASSLLRGSEQYF
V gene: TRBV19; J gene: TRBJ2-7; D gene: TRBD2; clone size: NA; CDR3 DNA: TGTGCCAGTAGTACGGGGGGGAACGAGCAGTACTTC; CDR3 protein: CASSTGGNEQYF
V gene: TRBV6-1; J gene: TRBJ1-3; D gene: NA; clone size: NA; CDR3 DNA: TGTGCCAGCAGTACACAGCACAATGGAAACACCATATATTTT; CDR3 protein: CASSTQHNGNTIYF
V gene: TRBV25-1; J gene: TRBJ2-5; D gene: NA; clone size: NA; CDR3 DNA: TGTGCCAGCAGTGCCCTGATGACACCGCAAGAGACCCAGTACTTC; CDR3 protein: CASSALMTPQETQYF
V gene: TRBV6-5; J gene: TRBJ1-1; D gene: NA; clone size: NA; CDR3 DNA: TGTGCCAGCAGTTACGGGAGGAACACTGAAGCTTTCTTT; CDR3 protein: CASSYGRNTEAFF
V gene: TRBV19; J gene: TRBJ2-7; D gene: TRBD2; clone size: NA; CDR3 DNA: TGTGCCAGTAGTATTGCAGCGGGGGGGAGCTCCTACGAGCAGTACTTC; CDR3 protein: CASSIAAGGSSYEQYF
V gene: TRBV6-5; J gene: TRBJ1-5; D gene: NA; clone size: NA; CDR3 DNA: TGTGCCAGCAGTTTTGGGAGGGCGGAAAATCAGCCCCAGCATTTT; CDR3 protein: CASSFGRAENQPQHF
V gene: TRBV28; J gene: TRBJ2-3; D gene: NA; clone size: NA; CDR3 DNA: TGTGCCAGCAGGTTGCAGGGAACAGATACGCAGTATTTT; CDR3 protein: CASRLQGTDTQYF
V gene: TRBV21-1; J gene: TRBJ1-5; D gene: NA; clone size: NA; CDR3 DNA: TGTGCCAGCAGCTCCGACAGGTCTTATAGCAATCAGCCCCAGCATTTT; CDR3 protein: CASSSDRSYSNQPQHF
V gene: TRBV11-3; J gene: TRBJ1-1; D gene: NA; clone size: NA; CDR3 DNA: TGTGCCAGCAGCTTTTGCCCTTCCGGCCAGGATGGGGGCGATTTCTTT; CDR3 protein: CASSFCPSGQDGGDFF
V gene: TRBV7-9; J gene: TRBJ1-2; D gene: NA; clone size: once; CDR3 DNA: TGTGCCAGCAGCTTAATTTCGGGGGAAGGCTACACCTTC; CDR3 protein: CASSLISGEGYTF
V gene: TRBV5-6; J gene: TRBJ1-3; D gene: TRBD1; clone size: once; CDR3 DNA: TGTGCCAGCAGTTCCGGGACAGGGTTCTCTGGAAACACCATATATTTT; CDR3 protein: CASSSGTGFSGNTIYF
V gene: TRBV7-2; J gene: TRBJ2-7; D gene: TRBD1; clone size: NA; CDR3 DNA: TGTGCCAGCAGCCGCGACAGGGACGAGCAGTACTTC; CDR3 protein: CASSRDRDEQYF
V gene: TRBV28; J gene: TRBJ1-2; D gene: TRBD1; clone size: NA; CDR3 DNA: TGTGCCAGCAGTGTTACAGGGGGGGGCTACACCTTC; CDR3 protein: CASSVTGGGYTF
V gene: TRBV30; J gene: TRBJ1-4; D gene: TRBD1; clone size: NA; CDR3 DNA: TGTGCCTGGAGTGTCGAGAGGGGGCGCGGGGCTAATGAAAAACTGTTTTTT; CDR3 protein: CAWSVERGRGANEKLFF
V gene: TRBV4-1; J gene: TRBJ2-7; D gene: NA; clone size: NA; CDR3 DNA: TGCGCCAGCAGCCAAGCGGGGACTCAGAAGAAGTACTTC; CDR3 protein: CASSQAGTQKKYF
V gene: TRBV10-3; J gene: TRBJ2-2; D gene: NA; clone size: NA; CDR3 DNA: TGTGCCATCAGTGAGTCGATAGGCAGGGGCAGCACCGGGGAGCTGTTTTTT; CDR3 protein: CAISESIGRGSTGELFF
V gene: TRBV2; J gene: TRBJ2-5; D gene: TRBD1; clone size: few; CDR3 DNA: TGTGCCAGCACCCGGGAAGGGGGCGCGCAGACCCAGTACTTC; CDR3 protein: CASTREGGAQTQYF
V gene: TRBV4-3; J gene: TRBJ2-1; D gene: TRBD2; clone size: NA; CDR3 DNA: TGCGCCAGCAGCCAAGATTCTAGCGGGACCTACAATGAGCAGTTCTTC; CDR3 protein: CASSQDSSGTYNEQFF
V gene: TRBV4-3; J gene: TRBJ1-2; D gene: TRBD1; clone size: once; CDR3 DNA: TGCGCCAGCAGCCAAGATCCAGGGGGAAGGATCTATGGCTACACCTTC; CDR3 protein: CASSQDPGGRIYGYTF
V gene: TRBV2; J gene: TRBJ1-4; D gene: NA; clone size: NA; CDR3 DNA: TGTGCCAGCAGTGAAGAGAGGGAAAAACTGTTTTTT; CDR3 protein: CASSEEREKLFF
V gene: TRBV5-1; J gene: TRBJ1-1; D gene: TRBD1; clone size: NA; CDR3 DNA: TGCGCCAGCAGCTTGGCCGGGACAGGGGCTCGAGCTTTCTTT; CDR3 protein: CASSLAGTGARAFF
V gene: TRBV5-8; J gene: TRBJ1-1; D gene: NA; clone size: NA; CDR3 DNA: TGTGCCAGCAGGGCGGCCACGCGGGGGGCTTTCTTT; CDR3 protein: CASRAATRGAFF
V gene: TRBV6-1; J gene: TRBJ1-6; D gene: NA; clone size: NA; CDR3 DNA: TGTGCCAGCGACGGACTTGGATCACCCCTCCACTTT; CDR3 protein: CASDGLGSPLHF
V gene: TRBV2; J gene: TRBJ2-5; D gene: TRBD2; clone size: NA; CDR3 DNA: TGTGCCAGCAGTGAGTTCGGCGGGGGGCCCGGAGAGACCCAGTACTTC; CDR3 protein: CASSEFGGGPGETQYF
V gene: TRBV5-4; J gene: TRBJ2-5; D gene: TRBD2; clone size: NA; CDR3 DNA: TGTGCCAGCAGCCCCCTACTAGCGGGCTTCCAAGAGACCCAGTACTTC; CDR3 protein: CASSPLLAGFQETQYF
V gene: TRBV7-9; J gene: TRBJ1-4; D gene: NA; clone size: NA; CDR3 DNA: TGTGCCAGCAGCTTAGCGGACGAGGAGGAACTGTTTTTT; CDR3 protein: CASSLADEEELFF
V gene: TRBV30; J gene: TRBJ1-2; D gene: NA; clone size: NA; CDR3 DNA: TGTGCCTGGAGAGGAGCAGTTAGTTCTTATGGCTACACCTTC; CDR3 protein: CAWRGAVSSYGYTF
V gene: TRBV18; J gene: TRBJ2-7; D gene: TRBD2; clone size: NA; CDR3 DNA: TGTGCCAGCTCACACCTGGGACTAGCGGGGGAGCAGTACTTC; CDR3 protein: CASSHLGLAGEQYF
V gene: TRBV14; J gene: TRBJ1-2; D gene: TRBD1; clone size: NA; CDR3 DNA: TGTGCCAGCAGCCAAGAAAGGGGGCCCAACTATGGCTACACCTTC; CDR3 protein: CASSQERGPNYGYTF
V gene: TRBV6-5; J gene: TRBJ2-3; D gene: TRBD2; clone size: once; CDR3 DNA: TGTGCCACCCGCGCGGGGGGGGCGGGTACAGATACGCAGTATTTT; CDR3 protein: CATRAGGAGTDTQYF
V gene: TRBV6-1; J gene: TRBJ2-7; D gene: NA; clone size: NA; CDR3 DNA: TGTGCCAGCAATGATGACACCTACGAGCAGTACTTC; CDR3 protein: CASNDDTYEQYF
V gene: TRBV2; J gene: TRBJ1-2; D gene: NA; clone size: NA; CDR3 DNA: TGTGCCAGCAGTGAAGTTACGGGGGGACTTAACTATGGCTACACCTTC; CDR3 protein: CASSEVTGGLNYGYTF
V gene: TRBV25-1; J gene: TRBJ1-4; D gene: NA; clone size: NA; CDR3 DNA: TGTGCCAGCAGAATACCGGGACAAGTTGCAACTAATGAAAAACTGTTTTTT; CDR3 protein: CASRIPGQVATNEKLFF
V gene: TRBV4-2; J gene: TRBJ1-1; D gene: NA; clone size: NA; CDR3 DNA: TGTGCCAGCAGCCAAGATCCGGGTTCGAACACTGAAGCTTTCTTT; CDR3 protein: CASSQDPGSNTEAFF
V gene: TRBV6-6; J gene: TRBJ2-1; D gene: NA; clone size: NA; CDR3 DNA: TGTGCCAGCAGTTACCCCAGAGGGGGAGTCAATGAGCAGTTCTTC; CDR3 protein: CASSYPRGGVNEQFF
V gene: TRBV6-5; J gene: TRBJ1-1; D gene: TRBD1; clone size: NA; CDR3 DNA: TGTGCCGTACAGGGGGCCGCGAACACTGAAGCTTTCTTT; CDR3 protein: CAVQGAANTEAFF
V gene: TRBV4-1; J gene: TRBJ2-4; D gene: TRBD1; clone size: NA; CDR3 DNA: TGCGCCAGCAGCCAACCAGGGGGCTTGTACACAGGAAACATTCAGTACTTC; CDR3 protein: CASSQPGGLYTGNIQYF
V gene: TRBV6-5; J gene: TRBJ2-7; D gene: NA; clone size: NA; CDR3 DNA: TGTGCCAGCAGCCCCGGGTCTTACGAGCAGTACTTC; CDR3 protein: CASSPGSYEQYF
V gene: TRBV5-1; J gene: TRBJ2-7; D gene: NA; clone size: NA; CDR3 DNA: TGCGCCAGCAGCTTGGACTATTCTTTCCACGAGCAGTACTTC; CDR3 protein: CASSLDYSFHEQYF
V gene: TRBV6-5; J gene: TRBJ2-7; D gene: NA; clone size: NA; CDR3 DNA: TGTGCCAGCAGCCCCCTCCGGGGATACTACGAGCAGTACTTC; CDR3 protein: CASSPLRGYYEQYF
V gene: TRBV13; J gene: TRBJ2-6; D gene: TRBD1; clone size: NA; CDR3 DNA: TGTGCCAGCAGCAGGGGACAGGGTTTGATCGGGGCCAACGTCCTGACTTTC; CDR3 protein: CASSRGQGLIGANVLTF
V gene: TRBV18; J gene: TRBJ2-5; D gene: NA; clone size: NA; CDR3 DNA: TGTGCCAGCTCCCCCGGGGAGACCCAGTACTTC; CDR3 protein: CASSPGETQYF
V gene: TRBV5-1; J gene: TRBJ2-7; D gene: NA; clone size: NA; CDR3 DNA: TGCGCCAGCAGCCCCCGGCCGCGGCAGGCGGGGCGGGAAGAGCAGTACTTC; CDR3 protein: CASSPRPRQAGREEQYF
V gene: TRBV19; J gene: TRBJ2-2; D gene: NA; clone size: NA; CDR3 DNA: TGTGCCAGTACTCAGGCCGGGGAGCTGTTTTTT; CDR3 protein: CASTQAGELFF
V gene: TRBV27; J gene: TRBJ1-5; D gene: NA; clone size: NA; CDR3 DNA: TGTGCCAGCAGTCCCCGGGACACTAATCAGCCCCAGCATTTT; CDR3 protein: CASSPRDTNQPQHF
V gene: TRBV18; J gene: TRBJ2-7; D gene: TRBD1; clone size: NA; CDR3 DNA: TGTGCCAGCTCACATACATCGAGGACAGGCAGTCCCTACGAGCAGTACTTC; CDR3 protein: CASSHTSRTGSPYEQYF
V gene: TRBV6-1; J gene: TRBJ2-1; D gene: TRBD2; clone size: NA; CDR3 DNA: TGTGCCAGCATTCCCGGAGCGGGACTATACAATGAGCAGTTCTTC; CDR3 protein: CASIPGAGLYNEQFF
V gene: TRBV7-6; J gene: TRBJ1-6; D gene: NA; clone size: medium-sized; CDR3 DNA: TGTGCCAGCAGCCCCTACAAGACGGGAGATAATTCACCCCTCCACTTT; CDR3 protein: CASSPYKTGDNSPLHF
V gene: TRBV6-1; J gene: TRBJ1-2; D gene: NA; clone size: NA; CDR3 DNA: TGTGCCAGCAGTGAAGCGCCGGAGGGCAGGGGCTACACCTTC; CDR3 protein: CASSEAPEGRGYTF
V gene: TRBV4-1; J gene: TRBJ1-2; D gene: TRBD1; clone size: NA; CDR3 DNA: TGCGCCAGCAGCCAAGCGGTCAGGGGGCCAGATGGCTACACCTTC; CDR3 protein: CASSQAVRGPDGYTF
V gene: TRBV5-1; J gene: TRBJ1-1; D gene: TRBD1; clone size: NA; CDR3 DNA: TGCGCCAGCAGCTTGGAAGGGACAGGAAACACTGAAGCTTTCTTT; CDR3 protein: CASSLEGTGNTEAFF